A selection of T cell receptor beta chains follows, all from one sample in a study of T cells in localized non-small cell lung cancer. The repertoire was sequenced with immunoSEQ multiplex PCR; TCRdb's copy has only in-frame clones and lacks some. The table lists about 59,000 clones, approximately 91% of them singletons, with nearly 20% in the top ten. Specimen: peripheral blood, collected before any cancer treatment. The receptors here all came from a man between 35 and 75 years old with stage I lung adenocarcinoma. Each CDR3 is given with its conserved first and last residue. The D gene is left open where the match is weak. Size values are once, few and many counts, or a class for expanded clones, and some rows have none.

J gene | clone size | D gene | CDR3 length | V gene | CDR3 protein | CDR3 DNA
TRBJ1-2 | . | . | 13 | TRBV6-4 | CASSDTGGYGYTF | TGTGCCAGCAGTGACACCGGGGGCTATGGCTACACCTTC
TRBJ2-7 | . | TRBD2 | 16 | TRBV7-9 | CASSLVPSGYGGEQYF | TGTGCCAGCAGCTTAGTTCCTAGCGGCTACGGAGGCGAGCAGTACTTC
TRBJ2-3 | . | . | 13 | TRBV10-1 | CASSVQITDTQYF | TGCGCCAGCAGTGTCCAGATCACAGATACGCAGTATTTT
TRBJ1-2 | . | . | 14 | TRBV7-3 | CASSLTGSGYGYTF | TGTGCCAGCAGTTTAACAGGGTCCGGCTATGGCTACACCTTC
TRBJ2-1 | . | TRBD2 | 15 | TRBV27 | CASSPGTSGKNEQFF | TGTGCCAGCAGCCCGGGGACTAGCGGGAAGAATGAGCAGTTCTTC
TRBJ2-5 | . | . | 13 | TRBV6-1 | CASSGIERETQYF | TGTGCCAGCAGTGGGATAGAACGAGAGACCCAGTACTTC
TRBJ1-6 | . | . | 13 | TRBV30 | CAWRTGLNSPLHF | TGTGCCTGGAGGACAGGCCTCAATTCACCCCTCCACTTT
TRBJ2-3 | . | TRBD2 | 17 | TRBV4-1 | CASSQGRESYYTDTQYF | TGCGCCAGCAGCCAGGGGCGGGAGAGTTATTACACAGATACGCAGTATTTT
TRBJ2-7 | . | TRBD1 | 16 | TRBV7-9 | CASSWAGGQGSHEQYF | TGTGCCAGCAGCTGGGCAGGTGGACAGGGATCCCACGAGCAGTACTTC
TRBJ1-3 | . | TRBD1 | 15 | TRBV19 | CASSIRDSSGNTIYF | TGTGCCAGTAGTATACGGGACAGCTCTGGAAACACCATATATTTT
TRBJ1-2 | . | TRBD1 | 13 | TRBV5-1 | CASSPGQGDGYTF | TGCGCCAGCAGCCCGGGACAGGGTGATGGCTACACCTTC
TRBJ1-2 | . | . | 16 | TRBV5-6 | CASSRWAESSNYGYTF | TGTGCCAGCAGCCGGTGGGCTGAGTCATCTAACTATGGCTACACCTTC
TRBJ2-3 | . | TRBD2 | 15 | TRBV7-7 | CASSLGGSGTDTQYF | TGTGCTAGCAGCTTAGGCGGGAGCGGCACAGATACGCAGTATTTT
TRBJ2-2 | . | . | 14 | TRBV6-1 | CASSASHNTGELFF | TGTGCCAGCAGTGCCTCACACAACACCGGGGAGCTGTTTTTT
TRBJ2-4 | . | . | 15 | TRBV30 | CAWSGGSLAKNIQYF | TGTGCCTGGAGTGGGGGAAGTCTAGCCAAAAACATTCAGTACTTC
TRBJ2-5 | . | TRBD1 | 14 | TRBV5-4 | CASSLEAGGETQYF | TGTGCCAGCAGCTTGGAGGCAGGGGGCGAGACCCAGTACTTC
TRBJ2-5 | . | . | 12 | TRBV6-5 | CASSANQETQYF | TGTGCCAGCTCAGCGAACCAAGAGACCCAGTACTTC
TRBJ1-1 | . | . | 14 | TRBV6-1 | CASMRGDGNTEAFF | TGTGCCAGCATGAGGGGGGATGGGAACACTGAAGCTTTCTTT
TRBJ2-3 | . | TRBD2 | 16 | TRBV7-6 | CASSSRLAGALDTQYF | TGTGCCAGCAGCTCAAGACTAGCGGGGGCACTAGATACGCAGTATTTT
TRBJ1-1 | . | . | 16 | TRBV28 | CASSPWEGTVNTEAFF | TGTGCCAGCAGTCCCTGGGAGGGGACGGTTAACACTGAAGCTTTCTTT
TRBJ2-7 | . | TRBD2 | 14 | TRBV9 | CASSPIGGSYEQYF | TGTGCCAGCAGTCCCATCGGGGGGTCCTACGAGCAGTACTTC
TRBJ2-6 | . | . | 13 | TRBV27 | CASSLSGANVLTF | TGTGCCAGCAGTTTGTCTGGGGCCAACGTCCTGACTTTC
TRBJ2-1 | once | . | 14 | TRBV2 | CASPKRDSPGEQFF | TGTGCCAGTCCTAAACGGGACTCCCCTGGTGAGCAGTTCTTC
TRBJ2-1 | . | TRBD1 | 14 | TRBV30 | CAWSTGVSYNEQFF | TGTGCCTGGAGCACAGGGGTTTCCTACAATGAGCAGTTCTTC
TRBJ1-4 | . | . | 15 | TRBV4-2 | CASSLGAGGGEKLFF | TGTGCCAGCAGCCTAGGGGCGGGGGGCGGTGAAAAACTGTTTTTT
TRBJ2-3 | few | TRBD2 | 15 | TRBV13 | CASSLDLAVTDTQYF | TGTGCCAGCAGCTTAGATCTAGCGGTCACAGATACGCAGTATTTT
TRBJ1-5 | . | TRBD1 | 18 | TRBV18 | CASSPAGQGGMGNQPQHF | TGTGCCAGCTCACCGGCCGGACAGGGAGGGATGGGCAATCAGCCCCAGCATTTT
TRBJ2-5 | . | TRBD1 | 13 | TRBV4-1 | CASSRQGVETQYF | TGCGCCAGCAGCCGACAGGGGGTAGAGACCCAGTACTTC
TRBJ1-3 | . | . | 16 | TRBV4-1 | CASSPPSGIGGNTIYF | TGCGCCAGCAGCCCCCCCTCCGGTATAGGGGGAAACACCATATATTTT